This entry lists 22 T cell receptor beta chains sequenced from one sample in a study of long-term antiretroviral therapy in people with HIV. The run of the v3.0 immunoSEQ assay was at survey level. Data came from immunoSEQ multiplex PCR; TCRdb stores just in-frame clones and leaves some out. The sample carries fewer than 20,000 clones, 70% to 90% recorded once. This specimen consisted of unsorted PBMCs, obtained 0.3 years before starting antiretroviral therapy. The receptors originated from a man in his forties or fifties with HIV.

In this sample, this clone turned up a few times. J is TRBJ1-2 and V is TRBV2, with TRBD1 as a possible D gene (6 bases). Trimming stripped 8 bases from V and 7 bases from J, with 11 bases between. The CDR3 contains 11 residues. Germline assignment: CDR1 SNHLY and CDR2 FYNNEI. The CDR3 nucleotides read TGTGCCAGCTGGGGGGCGAGTGGCTACACCTTC. Protein sequence: CASWGASGYTF.

The CDR3 sequence is CASSMERGEITF. The CDR3 bases are TGTGCCAGCAGCATGGAGAGGGGGGAAATCACCTTC. J is TRBJ1-2 and V is TRBV5-4; TRBD1 is a possible D gene (6 bases). CDR1 is SGHNT, CDR2 YYREEE, per germline (reference sequence). There are 12 residues in the CDR3. The V end was cut by 4 bases, the J end by 13 bases, with 17 bases between.

The chain recombines TRBV13 with TRBJ2-2; D may match TRBD1 or TRBD2 (6 bases each). Germline V gene sequence: CDR1 PRHDT, CDR2 FYEKMQ (reference sequence). The CDR3 contains 17 residues. Trimming shortened V by 1 base and J by 1 base, and 13 bases separated the two germline ends. The CDR3: CASSLVRGLGNTGELFF. The CDR3 DNA is TGTGCCAGCAGCTTAGTTCGGGGGCTTGGGAACACCGGGGAGCTGTTTTTT.

The rearrangement joins TRBV5-4 to TRBJ1-4; TRBD1 is a possible D gene (5 bases). Trimming left V 4 bases short and J 5 bases short, with 15 bases between. The CDR3 is made up of 15 amino acids. The germline V gene has CDR1 SGHNT and CDR2 YYREEE (reference sequence). CDR3 in DNA: TGTGCCAGCAGCCTAGACAGTCTCGGGAATGAAAAACTGTTTTTT. Translating gives CASSLDSLGNEKLFF.

The chain couples TRBV7-9 to TRBJ2-5; D call uncertain. CDR3 size: 14 residues. Trimming took 1 base from V and 1 from J, leaving 7 bases between them. Germline assignment: CDR1 SEHNR and CDR2 FQNEAQ (reference sequence). The CDR3 nucleotides read TGTGCCAGCAGCTTAGGTAGGCCCCAAGAGACCCAGTACTTC. Its translation: CASSLGRPQETQYF.

This chain joins TRBV29-1 and TRBJ2-7, with D possibly TRBD1 on 6 matching bases. The CDR3 has 13 amino acids. Germline lookup yields CDR1 SQVTM and CDR2 ANQGSEA. The ends were cut back, 6 bases at V and 3 bases at J, with 15 bases in the middle. The CDR3 region has the DNA TGCAGCGTAGCAGGGGATAACGGCTACGAGCAGTACTTC. It translates to CSVAGDNGYEQYF.

This chain connects TRBV7-2 to TRBJ1-3; D is unresolved. CDR1 is SGHTA and CDR2 is FQGNSA in the germline V gene. This CDR3 is built from 16 residues. V was cut by 3 bases and J by 0 bases, with 12 bases left in between. The CDR3 is CASSLYDLSSGNTIYF. The CDR3 coding sequence is TGTGCCAGCAGCTTGTATGACTTGAGCTCTGGAAACACCATATATTTT.

V gene TRBV6-5 combines with J gene TRBJ2-7, with D possibly being TRBD2 (6 bases). V shed 1 base and J shed 2 bases, with 15 bases lying between them. Germline V gene data show CDR1 as MNHEY and CDR2 as SVGAGI. The CDR3 is 16 residues long. The CDR3 sequence: CASSYYSGTRAYEQYF. For the CDR3, the DNA is TGTGCCAGCAGTTACTACTCCGGGACTCGTGCCTACGAGCAGTACTTC.

V and J are TRBV6-5 and TRBJ2-1; 9 bases agree with TRBD2. CDR1 and CDR2 (germline): MNHEY, SVGAGI. This CDR3 contains 15 residues. The J segment lost 6 bases and the V segment lost 2 bases, leaving 5 bases of the junction unmatched. CDR3 nucleotide sequence: TGTGCCAGCAGTTACGGAGCGGGGGGAAGCAATGAGCAGTTCTTC. Translated, it gives CASSYGAGGSNEQFF.

J is TRBJ1-4 and V is TRBV28; D might be TRBD1 (6 bases). V dropped 7 bases and J dropped 8 bases, with 20 bases sitting between them. The CDR3 loop spans 15 amino acids. Germline loops: CDR1 MDHEN, CDR2 SYDVKM. The chain's CDR3 is CASTPWEGVGEKLFF. The CDR3 DNA reads TGTGCCAGCACCCCGTGGGAGGGGGTAGGGGAAAAACTGTTTTTT.

This sequence joins TRBV6-1 and TRBJ2-7; no reliable D call. The CDR3 consists of 15 residues. V was shortened by 4 bases and J by 0 bases, with 13 bases between the two germline ends. Germline-derived CDR1 and CDR2 are MNHNS and SASEGT. CDR3: CASSGRQRSSYEQYF. The CDR3 DNA sequence: TGTGCCAGCAGTGGACGTCAACGAAGCTCCTACGAGCAGTACTTC.

The V call is TRBV11-2, the J call TRBJ1-2; 8 bases fit TRBD1. Germline-derived CDR1 and CDR2 are SGHAT and FQNNGV. The V gene end was trimmed by 0 bases and the J gene end by 6 bases; junction bases not matched to a gene: 12. CDR3 length: 17 amino acids. CDR3 in amino acids: CASSLERAGGVANGYTF. CDR3 bases: TGTGCCAGCAGCTTAGAGCGAGCAGGGGGCGTAGCAAATGGCTACACCTTC.

The rearrangement joins TRBV9 to TRBJ1-4; D is perhaps TRBD1 (5 bases). Germline V gives CDR1 SGDLS, CDR2 YYNGEE. Trimming took 3 bases from V and 3 from J, leaving 18 bases between them. The length of the CDR3 is 17 residues. The CDR3 sequence is CASSGDSSGLSNEKLFF. The DNA for the CDR3 is TGTGCCAGCAGCGGTGACAGCTCGGGTTTATCTAATGAAAAACTGTTTTTT.

This chain joins TRBV10-2 and TRBJ1-6, with TRBD1 identical over 7 bases. This CDR3 comprises 15 residues. The germline gives CDR1 WSHSY, CDR2 SAAADI. V gave up 3 bases and J gave up 5 bases; unmatched junction bases: 4. CDR3 nucleotide sequence: TGCGCCAGCAGTGATAGGGGGCTCCATAATTCACCCCTCCACTTT. Encoded protein: CASSDRGLHNSPLHF.

This clone has only a few counts. The rearrangement links TRBV11-2 to TRBJ2-7; TRBD1 or TRBD2 may be the D gene (5 bases each). Germline V gene data show CDR1 as SGHAT and CDR2 as FQNNGV. The CDR3 runs to 15 residues. The V end was cut by 5 bases, the J end by 2 bases, with 16 bases between. The CDR3 sequence is CASSPYNRGAYEQYF. The CDR3 nucleotides are TGTGCCAGCAGCCCGTACAACCGAGGGGCCTACGAGCAGTACTTC. Looking up the rest from reference TRBV11-2 and TRBJ2-7 gives the full variable domain: EAGVAQSPRYKIIEKRQSVAFWCNPISGHATLYWYQQILGQGPKLLIQFQNNGVVDDSQLPKDRFSAERLKGVDSTLKIQPAKLEDSAVYLCASSPYNRGAYEQYFGPGTRLTVT.

The chain couples TRBV27 to TRBJ1-1, with a possible D match to TRBD1 (6 bases). V was pared by 6 bases and J by 1 base, with 12 bases between. Germline CDR1 MNHEY, CDR2 SMNVEV (reference sequence). The CDR3 has 14 amino acids. The CDR3 DNA is TGTGCCAGCAGCAGCGACAGGTCGAACACTGAAGCTTTCTTT. Translation gives CASSSDRSNTEAFF.

V and J are TRBV5-1 and TRBJ1-4; the D gene is possibly TRBD1 (5 bases). The CDR3 consists of 14 residues. Trimming left V 4 bases short and J 8 bases short, with 15 bases between. Germline V gene data show CDR1 as SGHRS and CDR2 as YFSETQ. The CDR3 nucleotides are TGCGCCAGCAGCCTAATGGGCGAGGGGGAAAAACTGTTTTTT. Encoded protein: CASSLMGEGEKLFF.

CDR3 nucleotide sequence: TGTGCCAGCAGCTTAGAAGCCGGGGCGGAAAATGAAAAACTGTTTTTT. Residues: CASSLEAGAENEKLFF. V and J are TRBV7-2 and TRBJ1-4; TRBD1 might be the D (5 bases). The CDR3 runs 16 residues. Germline-derived CDR1 and CDR2 are SGHTA and FQGNSA. V was trimmed by 1 base and J by 5 bases, leaving 14 bases between them. Full variable domain (missing parts from reference TRBV7-2 and TRBJ1-4): GAGVSQSPSNKVTEKGKDVELRCDPISGHTALYWYRQSLGQGLEFLIYFQGNSAPDKSGLPSDRFSAERTGGSVSTLTIQRTQQEDSAVYLCASSLEAGAENEKLFFGSGTQLSVL.

The chain couples TRBV30 to TRBJ1-1, with D uncertain. The length of the CDR3 is 13 residues. V was cut by 3 bases and J by 2 bases, with 10 bases left in between. CDR1 and CDR2 from the germline V gene are GTSNPN and SVGIG (reference sequence). CDR3 region: CAWRDSGNTEAFF. CDR3 DNA: TGTGCCTGGAGAGACTCGGGAAACACTGAAGCTTTCTTT.

CDR3 sequence: CASSFSGANVLTF. The CDR3 region has the DNA TGTGCCAGCAGTTTCTCTGGGGCCAACGTCCTGACTTTC. The rearrangement uses TRBV7-9 and TRBJ2-6; no firm D call. V was pared by 6 bases and J by 0 bases, with 3 bases between. CDR1 is SEHNR and CDR2 is FQNEAQ in the germline V gene (reference sequence). The CDR3 sequence is 13 residues long.

This clone was seen a handful of times. The chain is built from TRBV11-3 and TRBJ2-7; the D gene could be TRBD1 or TRBD2 (5 bases each). Germline V gene lookup returns CDR1 SGHNT and CDR2 YENEEA. V gave up 7 bases and J gave up 0 bases, with 19 bases separating them. The CDR3 is 16 residues long. CDR3 DNA sequence: TGTGCCAGCACCGCCCGGGACCAAACAAACTCCTACGAGCAGTACTTC. Protein sequence: CASTARDQTNSYEQYF.

This chain uses TRBV27 with TRBJ2-7, with 7 bases lining up with TRBD1. Germline values: CDR1 MNHEY, CDR2 SMNVEV (reference sequence). J was trimmed by 6 bases and V by 6 bases; bases with no gene match: 5. This CDR3 has 12 residues. The CDR3 sequence is CASSWTGGEQYF. CDR3 nucleotides: TGTGCCAGCAGCTGGACAGGCGGCGAGCAGTACTTC.